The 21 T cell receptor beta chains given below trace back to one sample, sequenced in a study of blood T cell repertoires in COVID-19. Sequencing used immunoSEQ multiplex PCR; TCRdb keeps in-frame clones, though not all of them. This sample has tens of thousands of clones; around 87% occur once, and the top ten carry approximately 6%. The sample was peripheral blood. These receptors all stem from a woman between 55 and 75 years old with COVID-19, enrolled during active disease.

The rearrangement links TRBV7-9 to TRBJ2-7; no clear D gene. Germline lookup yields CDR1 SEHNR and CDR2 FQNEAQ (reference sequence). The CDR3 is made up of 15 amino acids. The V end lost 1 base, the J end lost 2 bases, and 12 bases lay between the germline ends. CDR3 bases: TGTGCCAGCAGCTTAGGGGCCGCTACCACCTACGAGCAGTACTTC. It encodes CASSLGAATTYEQYF.

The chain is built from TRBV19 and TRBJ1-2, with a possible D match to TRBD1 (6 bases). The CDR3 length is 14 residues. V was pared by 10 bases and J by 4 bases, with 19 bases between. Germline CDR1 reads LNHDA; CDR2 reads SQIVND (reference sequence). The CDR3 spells CATMDGGRGYGYTF. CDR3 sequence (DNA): TGTGCCACCATGGACGGGGGGCGCGGCTATGGCTACACCTTC.

Here the CDR3 DNA reads TGCGCCAGCAGCTTCGACACGACCTACCGGGGAAACACCATATATTTT. Encoded protein: CASSFDTTYRGNTIYF. The rearrangement links TRBV5-1 to TRBJ1-3, with D uncertain. V lost 2 bases and J lost 4, with 16 bases in between. Germline assignment: CDR1 SGHRS and CDR2 YFSETQ. This CDR3 is 16 amino acids long.

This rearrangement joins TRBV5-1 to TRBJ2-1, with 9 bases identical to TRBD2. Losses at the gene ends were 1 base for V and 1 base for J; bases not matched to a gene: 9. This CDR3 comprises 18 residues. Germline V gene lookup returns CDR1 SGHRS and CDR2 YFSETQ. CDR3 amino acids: CASSLSPSGAQSYNEQFF. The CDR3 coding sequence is TGCGCCAGCAGCTTGTCTCCTAGCGGGGCCCAATCCTACAATGAGCAGTTCTTC.

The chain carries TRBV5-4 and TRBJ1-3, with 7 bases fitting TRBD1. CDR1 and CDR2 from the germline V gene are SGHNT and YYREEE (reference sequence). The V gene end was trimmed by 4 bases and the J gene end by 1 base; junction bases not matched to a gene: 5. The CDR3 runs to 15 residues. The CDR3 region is CASSKRQGSGNTIYF. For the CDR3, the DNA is TGTGCCAGCAGCAAGAGACAGGGTTCTGGAAACACCATATATTTT.

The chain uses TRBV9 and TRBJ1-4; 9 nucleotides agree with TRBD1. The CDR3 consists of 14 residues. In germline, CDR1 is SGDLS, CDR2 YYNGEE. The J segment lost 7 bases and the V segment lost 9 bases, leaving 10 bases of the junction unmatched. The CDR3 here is CANSHRGLIEKLFF. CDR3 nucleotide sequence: TGTGCCAACTCACACAGGGGGCTCATTGAAAAACTGTTTTTT.

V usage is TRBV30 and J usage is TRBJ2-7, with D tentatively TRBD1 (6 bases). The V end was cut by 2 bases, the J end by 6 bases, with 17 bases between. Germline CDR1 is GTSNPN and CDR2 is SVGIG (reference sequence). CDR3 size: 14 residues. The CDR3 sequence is CAWSFNYRVGEQYF. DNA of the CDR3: TGTGCCTGGAGTTTTAATTACAGGGTAGGCGAGCAGTACTTC.

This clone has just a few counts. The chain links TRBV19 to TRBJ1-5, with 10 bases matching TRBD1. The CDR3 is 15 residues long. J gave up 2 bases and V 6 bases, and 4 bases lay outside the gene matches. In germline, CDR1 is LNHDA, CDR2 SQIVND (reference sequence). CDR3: CASSDRGRGNQPQHF. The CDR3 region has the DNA TGTGCCAGTAGCGACAGGGGGCGAGGCAATCAGCCCCAGCATTTT.

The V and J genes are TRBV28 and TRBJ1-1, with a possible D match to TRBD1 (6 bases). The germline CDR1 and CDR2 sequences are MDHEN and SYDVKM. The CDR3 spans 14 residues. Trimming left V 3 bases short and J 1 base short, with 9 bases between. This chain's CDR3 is CASSLGTRNTEAFF. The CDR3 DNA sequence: TGTGCCAGCAGTTTGGGGACAAGGAACACTGAAGCTTTCTTT.

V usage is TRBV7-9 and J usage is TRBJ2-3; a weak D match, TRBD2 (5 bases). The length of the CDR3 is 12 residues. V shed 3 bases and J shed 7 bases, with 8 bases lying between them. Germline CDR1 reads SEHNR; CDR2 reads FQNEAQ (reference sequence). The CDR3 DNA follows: TGTGCCAGCAGCTTCTACGGGAATACGCAGTATTTT. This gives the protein CASSFYGNTQYF.

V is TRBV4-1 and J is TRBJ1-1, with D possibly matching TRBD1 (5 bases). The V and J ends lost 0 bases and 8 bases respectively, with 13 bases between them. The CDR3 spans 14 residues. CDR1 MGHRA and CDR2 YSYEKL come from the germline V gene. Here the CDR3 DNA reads TGCGCCAGCAGCCAAGAAGGGCAGGGATACGAAGCTTTCTTT. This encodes CASSQEGQGYEAFF.

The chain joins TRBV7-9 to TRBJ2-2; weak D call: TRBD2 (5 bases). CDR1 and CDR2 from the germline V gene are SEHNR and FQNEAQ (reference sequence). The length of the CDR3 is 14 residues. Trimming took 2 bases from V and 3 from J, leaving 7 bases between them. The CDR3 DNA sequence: TGTGCCAGCAGCTTAAGCGGTGACACCGGGGAGCTGTTTTTT. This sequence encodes CASSLSGDTGELFF. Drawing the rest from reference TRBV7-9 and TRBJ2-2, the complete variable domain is DTGVSQNPRHKITKRGQNVTFRCDPISEHNRLYWYRQTLGQGPEFLTYFQNEAQLEKSRLLSDRFSAERPKGSFSTLEIQRTEQGDSAMYLCASSLSGDTGELFFGEGSRLTVL.

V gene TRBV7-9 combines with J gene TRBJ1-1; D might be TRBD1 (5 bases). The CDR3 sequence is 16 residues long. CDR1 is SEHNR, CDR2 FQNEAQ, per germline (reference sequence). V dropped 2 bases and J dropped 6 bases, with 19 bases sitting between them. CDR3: CASSLWVGQGNAEAFF. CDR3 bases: TGTGCCAGCAGCTTATGGGTGGGGCAGGGTAACGCTGAAGCTTTCTTT.

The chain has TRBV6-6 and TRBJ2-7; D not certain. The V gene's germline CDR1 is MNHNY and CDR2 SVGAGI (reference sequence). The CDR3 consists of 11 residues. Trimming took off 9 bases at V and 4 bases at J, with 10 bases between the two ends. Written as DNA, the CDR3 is TGTGCCAGTCTAGAATCTTACGAGCAGTACTTC. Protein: CASLESYEQYF.

CDR3 residues: CASSQTGVRTGELFF. The CDR3 DNA reads TGTGCCAGCAGTCAAACGGGTGTTCGTACCGGGGAGCTGTTTTTT. The chain uses TRBV6-6 and TRBJ2-2; D is undetermined. The CDR3 is made up of 15 amino acids. V was cut by 5 bases and J by 5 bases, with 15 bases left in between. The germline V gene has CDR1 MNHNY and CDR2 SVGAGI (reference sequence).

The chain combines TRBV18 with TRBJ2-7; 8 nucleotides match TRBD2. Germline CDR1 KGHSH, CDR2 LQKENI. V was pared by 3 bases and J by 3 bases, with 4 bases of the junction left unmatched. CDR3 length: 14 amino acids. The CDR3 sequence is CASSPIGTSYEQYF. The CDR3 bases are TGTGCCAGCTCACCTATAGGGACTAGCTACGAGCAGTACTTC.

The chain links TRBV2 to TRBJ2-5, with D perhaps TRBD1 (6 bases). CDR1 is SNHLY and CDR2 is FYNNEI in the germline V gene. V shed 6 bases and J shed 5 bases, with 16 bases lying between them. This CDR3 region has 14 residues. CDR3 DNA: TGTGCCAGCAGCGGGACCAGGGGTGGGGAGACCCAGTACTTC. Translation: CASSGTRGGETQYF.

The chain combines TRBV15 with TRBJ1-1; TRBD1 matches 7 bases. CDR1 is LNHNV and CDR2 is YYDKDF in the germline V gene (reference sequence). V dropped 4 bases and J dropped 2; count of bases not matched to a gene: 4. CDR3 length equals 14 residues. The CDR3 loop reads CATSKGTANTEAFF. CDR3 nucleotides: TGTGCCACCAGCAAAGGGACAGCCAACACTGAAGCTTTCTTT.

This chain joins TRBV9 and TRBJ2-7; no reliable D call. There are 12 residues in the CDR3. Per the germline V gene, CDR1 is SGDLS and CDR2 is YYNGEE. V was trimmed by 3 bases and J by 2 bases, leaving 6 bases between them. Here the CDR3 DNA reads TGTGCCAGCAGCGGGCAGACCTACGAGCAGTACTTC. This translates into CASSGQTYEQYF.

The chain's CDR3 is CASSLNTFNIQYF. The DNA for the CDR3 is TGTGCCAGCAGCTTAAACACGTTCAACATTCAGTACTTC. The V and J genes are TRBV7-2 and TRBJ2-4, with unresolved D. The V end lost 2 bases, the J end lost 7 bases, and 9 bases lay between the germline ends. Germline V gives CDR1 SGHTA, CDR2 FQGNSA. The CDR3 loop spans 13 amino acids.

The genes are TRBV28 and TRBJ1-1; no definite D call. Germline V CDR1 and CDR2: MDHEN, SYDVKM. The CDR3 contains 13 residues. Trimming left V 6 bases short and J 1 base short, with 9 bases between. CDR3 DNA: TGTGCCAGCAGACAGCGGAGGAACACTGAAGCTTTCTTT. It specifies CASRQRRNTEAFF.